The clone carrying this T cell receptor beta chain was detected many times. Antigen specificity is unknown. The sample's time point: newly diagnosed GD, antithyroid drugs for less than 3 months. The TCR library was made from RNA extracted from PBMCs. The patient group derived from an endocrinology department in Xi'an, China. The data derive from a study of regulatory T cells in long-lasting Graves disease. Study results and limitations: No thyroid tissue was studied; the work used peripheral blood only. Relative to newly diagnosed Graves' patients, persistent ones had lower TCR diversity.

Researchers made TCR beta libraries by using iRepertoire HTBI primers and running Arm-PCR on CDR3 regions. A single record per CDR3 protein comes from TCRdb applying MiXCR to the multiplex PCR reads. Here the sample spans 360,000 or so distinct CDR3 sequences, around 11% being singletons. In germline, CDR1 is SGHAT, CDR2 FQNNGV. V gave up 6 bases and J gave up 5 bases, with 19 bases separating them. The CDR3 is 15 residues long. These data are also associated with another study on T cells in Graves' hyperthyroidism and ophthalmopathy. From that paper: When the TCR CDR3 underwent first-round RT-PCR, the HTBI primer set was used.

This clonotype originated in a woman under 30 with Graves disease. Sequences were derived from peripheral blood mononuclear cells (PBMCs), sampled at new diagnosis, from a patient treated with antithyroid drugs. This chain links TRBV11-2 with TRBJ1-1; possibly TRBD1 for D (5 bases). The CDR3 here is CASSSLGGEGTEAFF. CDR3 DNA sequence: TGTGCCAGCAGTTCGTTGGGGGGGGAAGGTACTGAAGCTTTCTTT.